This T cell receptor beta chain appears in the sequencing data of a study of T cell repertoires in cytomegalovirus infection. CDR3 length: 15 amino acids. J gave up 10 bases and V 4 bases, and 15 bases lay outside the gene matches. Study conclusions and caveats: Of the TCR beta families, the public ones yielded a cumulative frequency that identified carriers of CMV plus the relevant HLA.

TCRdb recomputed calls from the reads with MiXCR, one row per CDR3 protein. The data show roughly 700,000 distinct CDR3 sequences, with around 30% seen just once and about 18% held by the top ten. Turning to this clonotype: As yet, its antigen is unknown.

The TCR was taken from a human donor in good health (CMV status not recorded). Some clones in this sample may be carry-over from other donors' samples. The sequences come from cultured PBMCs, collected from culture after CMV antigen stimulation. The V and J genes are TRBV12-3 or TRBV12-4 and TRBJ1-1, with TRBD1 matching 7 bases. The chain's CDR3 is CASSSYDRQGFGAFF. In DNA form, the CDR3 reads TGTGCCAGCAGTTCTTATGACAGACAGGGTTTCGGAGCTTTCTTT.